Below are 8 T cell receptor beta chains sequenced from a single sample in a study of tumor-infiltrating lymphocytes in primary liver carcinoma. Unsorted bulk tissue, roughly 20-34 mg of it, served as the source for co-extraction of RNA and DNA. A constant-region primer primed TCR beta cDNA synthesis from about 530 ng of total RNA. Libraries of TCR beta came from three nested multiplex PCR rounds with slightly modified ARM-PCR. Each of the first two PCR rounds ran approximately 11 cycles with TRBV1-TRBV30 forward and C-beta reverse primers. TCRdb analysed the multiplex PCR reads with MiXCR anew, one entry per CDR3 protein. The sample yields approximately 110,000 distinct CDR3 sequences, around 60% seen once. Specimen: liver tumor tissue from sampling region 3. Subset described: tumor region T3, left-lateral pole. Every receptor here comes from a woman in her sixties with primary liver carcinoma and hepatitis B virus infection.

The chain carries TRBV7-9 and TRBJ1-3; D possibly corresponds to TRBD1 (5 bases). Trimming pared 3 bases from V and 0 bases from J, leaving 15 bases between. The germline CDR1 and CDR2 sequences are SEHNR and FQNEAQ (reference sequence). The CDR3 is made up of 17 amino acids. The chain's CDR3 is CASSLAHGAYSGNTIYF. The CDR3 DNA is TGTGCCAGCAGCTTGGCACATGGGGCTTACTCTGGAAACACCATATATTTT.

Comments on this clonotype: The junction shows a germline mismatch at one end, possibly a read error. Here the CDR3 reads CTSSPVWWAGVNEQFF. The CDR3 bases are TGTACCAGCAGCCCTGTTTGGTGGGCGGGTGTAAATGAGCAGTTCTTC. The chain has TRBV14 and TRBJ2-1; D is perhaps TRBD2 (5 bases). The CDR3 consists of 16 residues. Germline V gives CDR1 SGHDN, CDR2 FVKESK.

With respect to this clonotype: One base away lies a much larger clone, so this may be a sequencing read error. The V gene is TRBV5-1, the J gene TRBJ1-2, with TRBD1 as a possible D gene (6 bases). Germline CDR1 and CDR2: SGHRS and YFSETQ. CDR3 size: 14 residues. The CDR3 region is CASSFGGTDYDYTF. The CDR3 region has the DNA TGCGCCAGCAGCTTTGGGGGCACAGATTATGACTACACCTTC.

This clonotype came up a few times. A read error may be the cause here, since a much bigger clone is one base away. The chain carries TRBV12-3 or TRBV12-4 and TRBJ1-1, with unresolved D. The CDR3 loop spans 14 amino acids. This CDR3 is CASRLLQRDTEAFF. Here the CDR3 DNA reads TGTGCCAGCCGTTTACTCCAGAGAGACACTGAAGCTTTCTTT.

Comment on this clonotype: Relative to the germline gene, one junction end is altered; a read error may explain this. The V call is TRBV12-3 or TRBV12-4, the J call TRBJ2-6; TRBD1 matches 11 bases. CDR3 length equals 17 residues. CDR3 sequence (DNA): TGTGCCAGCAGTCCGGGACAGGGGGGTACTGGGGCCAACGCCCTGACTTTC. Residues: CASSPGQGGTGANALTF.

In regard to this clonotype: Compared with germline, one end of the junction differs, possibly owing to a read error. This chain links TRBV6-1 with TRBJ2-5; D may correspond to TRBD1 or TRBD2 (5 bases each). Per germline, CDR1 MNHNS and CDR2 SASEGT. This CDR3 is 15 amino acids long. The CDR3 coding sequence is TGTGCCAGCAGTGGCCGGGACGTAAAGGGAGAGACTCAGTACTTC. Protein: CASSGRDVKGETQYF.

Of note for this clonotype: This may come from a read error, since a much larger clone is one base off. The CDR3 DNA sequence: TGTGCCAGCAGCGTCTCCGGACGGACTTTAAGCTATGGCTACACCTTC. Encoded protein: CASSVSGRTLSYGYTF. V usage is TRBV7-9 and J usage is TRBJ1-2; D ambiguous. V shed 5 bases and J shed 4 bases, with 20 bases lying between them. This CDR3 has 16 residues. In germline, CDR1 is SEHNR, CDR2 FQNEAQ (reference sequence).

Regarding this clonotype: Sequence at one end of the junction differs from germline and may be a read error. The chain links TRBV12-3 or TRBV12-4 to TRBJ1-3; D unclear. The CDR3 sequence is 14 residues long. In DNA form, the CDR3 reads TGTGCCAGCAGTCTAAGAGTAGATGGAAACGCCATATATTTT. Its protein product is CASSLRVDGNAIYF.